The 27 T cell receptor beta chains presented below share a single source sample, sequenced in a study of human T cells and chemical hapten exposure. TCRdb ran MiXCR on the RACE reads and lists one entry per CDR3 protein. Of under 90,000 distinct CDR3 sequences detected, 8% to 10% appear once; the ten largest clones hold around 3.6%. Stated time point: pre-sensitization, week 0. Sample treatment: therapeutic diphenylcyclopropenone sensitization with weekly scalp DPC. Specimen: whole blood, collected in connection with sensitization to the hapten diphenylcyclopropenone (DPC). The receptors derive from a woman aged 35 to 49 with alopecia areata. Some clones in this sample may be carry-over from other donors' samples.

This clonotype showed up just a few times. This chain links TRBV3-1 with TRBJ2-7, with 8 positions matching TRBD2. The CDR3 is made up of 15 amino acids. V shed 4 bases, J shed 1 base, and the junction held 6 bases outside the gene matches. CDR1 is LGHDT and CDR2 is YNNKEL in the germline V gene (reference sequence). Here the CDR3 reads CASSPPGRESYEQYF. CDR3 in DNA: TGTGCCAGCAGCCCCCCCGGGAGGGAATCCTACGAGCAGTACTTC.

This clonotype was counted many times. The CDR3 reads CSVGTGSNEQYF. CDR3 coding DNA: TGCAGCGTTGGTACAGGGAGTAACGAGCAGTACTTC. V gene TRBV29-1 combines with J gene TRBJ2-7; tentatively, D is TRBD1 (6 bases). The CDR3 loop spans 12 amino acids. Germline CDR1 and CDR2: SQVTM and ANQGSEA. With 4 bases removed from V and 5 bases from J, the gap between germline ends came to 12 bases.

In this sample, this clonotype turned up many times. V gene TRBV12-3 or TRBV12-4 combines with J gene TRBJ1-2; D is unclear. The CDR3 runs to 15 residues. V was cut by 2 bases and J by 4 bases, with 14 bases left in between. CDR3: CASSLTEGWSYGYTF. Here the CDR3 DNA reads TGTGCCAGCAGTTTAACGGAGGGTTGGTCCTATGGCTACACCTTC.

V is TRBV28 and J is TRBJ1-6; no reliable D call. The CDR3 spans 15 residues. Per the germline V gene, CDR1 is MDHEN and CDR2 is SYDVKM. With 3 bases removed from V and 11 bases from J, the gap between germline ends came to 17 bases. This CDR3 is CASSFTSHAQPPLHF. In DNA, the CDR3 is TGTGCCAGCAGTTTTACGAGTCACGCCCAGCCACCCCTCCACTTT.

The chain employs TRBV5-8 and TRBJ2-2; possibly TRBD1 for D (7 bases). Germline-derived CDR1 and CDR2 are SGHTS and YDEGEE. The CDR3 contains 14 residues. Between the trimmed V and J ends, which lost 5 bases and 7 bases, there was a span of 15 bases. CDR3 DNA: TGTGCCAGCAGTCCACAGGGGAGGCGCGGGGAGCTGTTTTTT. Amino acids: CASSPQGRRGELFF.

This clonotype was recorded many times. The chain is built from TRBV3-1 and TRBJ1-1, with D hard to call. The CDR3 is 13 amino acids. Germline V gene sequence: CDR1 LGHDT, CDR2 YNNKEL (reference sequence). Trimming stripped 0 bases from V and 10 bases from J, with 12 bases between. The CDR3, as DNA: TGTGCCAGCAGCCAAGATCTACTGGGGAGAGCTTTCTTT. Encoded protein: CASSQDLLGRAFF.

This clonotype was seen repeatedly, ten times or more. The chain recombines TRBV5-1 with TRBJ1-2, with unresolved D. There are 15 residues in the CDR3. Germline V gene lookup returns CDR1 SGHRS and CDR2 YFSETQ. With 5 bases removed from V and 0 bases from J, the gap between germline ends came to 14 bases. As DNA, the CDR3 is TGCGCCAGCAGGCCTTCGGTAGGAGCTAACTATGGCTACACCTTC. The encoded protein is CASRPSVGANYGYTF.

This clonotype occurred many times. This rearrangement joins TRBV7-2 to TRBJ2-7; 12 nucleotides match TRBD2. Germline V gene sequence: CDR1 SGHTA, CDR2 FQGNSA. The CDR3 covers 15 residues. J lost 12 bases, V lost 1 base, and 10 bases had no gene match. The CDR3 protein is CASSLVVTSGGGTYF. As DNA, the CDR3 is TGTGCCAGCAGCTTAGTTGTGACTAGCGGGGGCGGGACGTACTTC.

V usage is TRBV6-2 or TRBV6-3 and J usage is TRBJ2-7; the D gene could be TRBD1 or TRBD2 (5 bases each). V gave up 2 bases and J gave up 5 bases, with 16 bases separating them. Germline CDR1 reads MNHEY; CDR2 reads SVGEGT. The CDR3 consists of 15 residues. CDR3 residues: CASSYGDRRGDEQYF. CDR3 nucleotides: TGTGCCAGCAGTTACGGGGACCGACGCGGCGACGAGCAGTACTTC.

The chain is built from TRBV7-2 and TRBJ1-5; 7 bases match TRBD1. This CDR3 comprises 15 residues. V lost 7 bases to trimming and J lost 6 bases; unmatched junction nucleotides: 12. Germline lookup yields CDR1 SGHTA and CDR2 FQGNSA. The CDR3 protein is CASTPTTGLAQPQHF. In nucleotides, the CDR3 is TGTGCCAGCACCCCTACGACAGGGCTAGCTCAGCCCCAGCATTTT.

This clonotype has a count of ten or more. This chain uses TRBV27 with TRBJ2-1, with 8 bases identical to TRBD1. Germline V gives CDR1 MNHEY, CDR2 SMNVEV (reference sequence). The CDR3 loop spans 16 amino acids. The V and J ends lost 10 bases and 8 bases, in that order; junction bases with no gene match: 19. CDR3 residues: CATWRTGKGRVDEQFF. The DNA for the CDR3 is TGTGCCACCTGGCGGACAGGGAAGGGGCGGGTCGATGAGCAGTTCTTC.

The chain links TRBV20-1 to TRBJ2-3, with D perhaps TRBD2 (6 bases). The CDR3 contains 13 residues. Germline assignment: CDR1 DFQATT and CDR2 SNEGSKA (reference sequence). The V end was cut by 6 bases, the J end by 5 bases, with 15 bases between. The CDR3 here is CSAPKRVGDTQYF. In DNA, the CDR3 is TGCAGTGCCCCAAAGCGGGTTGGAGATACGCAGTATTTT.

The gene calls are TRBV6-5 and TRBJ1-2; 7 bases agree with TRBD1. CDR1 MNHEY and CDR2 SVGAGI come from the germline V gene. Trimming at V came to 5 bases and at J to 8 bases, leaving 8 bases not matched to a gene. The CDR3 runs to 13 residues. CDR3 sequence: CASSTGESKGYTF. In nucleotides, the CDR3 is TGTGCCAGCAGTACAGGGGAATCTAAGGGCTACACCTTC.

This chain uses TRBV20-1 with TRBJ2-3; 11 bases align to TRBD2. The germline CDR1 and CDR2 sequences are DFQATT and SNEGSKA (reference sequence). The ends lost 3 bases at V and 5 bases at J; junction bases unmatched: 7. There are 15 residues in the CDR3. CDR3 in DNA: TGCAGTGCTAGGTCACTAGCGGGAGTAGGAGATACGCAGTATTTT. Residues: CSARSLAGVGDTQYF.

Notes on this clonotype: One base away lies a much larger clone, so this may be a sequencing read error. The gene calls are TRBV7-6 and TRBJ2-3, with D perhaps TRBD2 (6 bases). CDR3 size: 15 residues. Germline V gene sequence: CDR1 SGHVS, CDR2 FNYEAQ. CDR3 sequence (DNA): TGTGCCAGCAGCTCCCCGGGGGTCAGCACAGATATGCAGTATTTT. Amino acids: CASSSPGVSTDMQYF.

Only a few counts were recorded for this clonotype. Here the CDR3 DNA reads TGTGCCAGCAGCGTTGGACAGGGGGACACTGAAGCTTTCTTT. Its translation is CASSVGQGDTEAFF. V is TRBV7-9 and J is TRBJ1-1, with TRBD1 matching over 10 bases. Germline V gene lookup returns CDR1 SEHNR and CDR2 FQNEAQ (reference sequence). The V gene end was trimmed by 5 bases and the J gene end by 3 bases; junction bases not matched to a gene: 3. The CDR3 extends over 14 amino acids.

The rearrangement uses TRBV7-9 and TRBJ1-2; D may be TRBD1 (5 bases). The V gene's germline CDR1 is SEHNR and CDR2 FQNEAQ (reference sequence). Trimming stripped 5 bases from V and 4 bases from J, with 11 bases between. This CDR3 is 13 amino acids long. This CDR3 is CASSIQAPYGYTF. For the CDR3, the DNA is TGTGCCAGCAGCATACAGGCCCCCTATGGCTACACCTTC.

This clonotype was counted between two and nine times. The rearrangement joins TRBV20-1 to TRBJ1-4; D remains ambiguous. The V end lost 0 bases, the J end lost 5 bases, and 1 base lay between the germline ends. CDR3 length equals 11 residues. Germline V gene sequence: CDR1 DFQATT, CDR2 SNEGSKA (reference sequence). The CDR3 DNA reads as TGCAGTGCTAGAGAGAATGAAAAACTGTTTTTT. Its protein product is CSARENEKLFF.

J is TRBJ2-6 and V is TRBV6-6; D is perhaps TRBD1 (5 bases). The germline CDR1 and CDR2 sequences are MNHNY and SVGAGI (reference sequence). This CDR3 comprises 13 residues. Trimming stripped 9 bases from V and 2 bases from J, with 8 bases between. The chain's CDR3 is CASAGTGANVLTF. CDR3 nucleotides: TGTGCCAGTGCAGGGACTGGGGCCAACGTCCTGACTTTC.

This clonotype was seen a handful of times. The gene calls are TRBV10-3 and TRBJ2-1; a possible D gene is TRBD1 (5 bases). The CDR3 runs to 14 residues. Trimming pared 0 bases from V and 7 bases from J, leaving 10 bases between. Looked up from germline, CDR1 is ENHRY and CDR2 is SYGVKD. The CDR3 DNA is TGTGCCATCAGTGAGTCGGGGCACGAGAATGAGCAGTTCTTC. Translating gives CAISESGHENEQFF.

The table lists this clonotype with many counts. V and J are TRBV12-3 or TRBV12-4 and TRBJ2-7; 7 nucleotides agree with TRBD1. Trimming at V came to 3 bases and at J to 7 bases, leaving 6 bases not matched to a gene. The CDR3 contains 13 residues. The CDR3 is CASSLDRQGEQYF. In DNA form, the CDR3 reads TGTGCCAGCAGTTTGGACAGGCAGGGGGAGCAGTACTTC.

This clonotype occurred a few times. The chain is built from TRBV7-9 and TRBJ2-2, with a tentative D call TRBD1 (6 bases). CDR1 SEHNR and CDR2 FQNEAQ come from the germline V gene (reference sequence). V was cut by 7 bases and J by 2 bases, with 20 bases left in between. The CDR3 has 17 residues. The CDR3 DNA sequence: TGTGCCAGCACCCCCCGGGAAGGGGGATTTAACACCGGGGAGCTGTTTTTT. Encoded protein: CASTPREGGFNTGELFF.

This chain connects TRBV6-2 or TRBV6-3 to TRBJ1-3; D is uncertain. This CDR3 spans 14 amino acids. Germline values: CDR1 MNHEY, CDR2 SVGEGT. Trimming left V 3 bases short and J 0 bases short, with 6 bases between. The CDR3 loop is CASSYQVSGNTIYF. The CDR3, as DNA: TGTGCCAGCAGTTATCAAGTCTCTGGAAACACCATATATTTT.

This clonotype has a count of ten or more. The rearrangement joins TRBV4-1 to TRBJ2-2; no clear D gene. Trimming left V 3 bases short and J 4 bases short, with 15 bases between. CDR3 length: 16 residues. Germline V gene lookup returns CDR1 MGHRA and CDR2 YSYEKL. The DNA for the CDR3 is TGCGCCAGCAGCCAGCTGGACCTCCTAGTCACCGGGGAGCTGTTTTTT. Encoded protein: CASSQLDLLVTGELFF.

In this sample, this clonotype turned up many times. This chain uses TRBV5-6 with TRBJ1-5, with a possible D match to TRBD1 (6 bases). Germline values: CDR1 SGHDT, CDR2 YYEEEE. The CDR3 has 15 amino acids. The V and J ends lost 6 bases and 0 bases respectively, with 13 bases between them. The CDR3 here is CASIARGPSNQPQHF. The CDR3 DNA is TGTGCCAGCATAGCCAGGGGCCCTAGCAATCAGCCCCAGCATTTT.

The J gene is TRBJ1-6, the V gene TRBV2; D unclear. There are 13 residues in the CDR3. Per the germline V gene, CDR1 is SNHLY and CDR2 is FYNNEI. V lost 6 bases and J 1 base, leaving 4 bases between the germline ends. CDR3 loop: CASSDSYNSPLHF. The CDR3 DNA sequence: TGTGCCAGCAGCGATTCCTATAATTCACCCCTCCACTTT.

This clonotype was seen a handful of times. This chain connects TRBV7-3 to TRBJ2-2; D unclear. Germline CDR1 reads SGHTA; CDR2 reads FQGTGA. The V end lost 2 bases, the J end lost 7 bases, and 5 bases lay between the germline ends. The CDR3 is made up of 12 amino acids. The CDR3 loop reads CASSLSLGELFF. CDR3 DNA sequence: TGTGCCAGCAGCTTATCCCTCGGGGAGCTGTTTTTT. Filled out from reference TRBV7-3 and TRBJ2-2, the complete variable domain reads GAGVSQTPSNKVTEKGKYVELRCDPISGHTALYWYRQSLGQGPEFLIYFQGTGAADDSGLPNDRFFAVRPEGSVSTLKIQRTERGDSAVYLCASSLSLGELFFGEGSRLTVL.